This T cell receptor (beta chain) was found in a study of technical replicates of blood from a handful of donors. V lost 0 bases, J lost 6 bases, and 8 bases lay in between. The CDR3 length is 14 residues. Germline CDR1 reads SGHTA; CDR2 reads FQGTGA. Repertoires were generated with immunoSEQ multiplex PCR, while TCRdb's copy carries only in-frame clones and drops some. The data show roughly 72,000 clones, around 94% seen once. Source material: T cells isolated from PBMCs. The receptor was isolated from a human donor in good health. The chain recombines TRBV7-3 with TRBJ2-2; D possibly corresponds to TRBD2 (5 bases). As DNA, the CDR3 is TGTGCCAGCAGCTTAACTGGCGGGTCCGGGGAGCTGTTTTTT. It encodes CASSLTGGSGELFF.